This TCR beta chain was observed in a study of T cell responses to AZD1222 COVID-19 vaccine. On the study more broadly: Analysis merged second doses at about 4 or about 12 weeks. Study observations and caveats: Recipients of AZD1222 seropositive at baseline numbered only 5 to 7. Compared with day 0, the breadth and depth of the Spike-specific TCR repertoire rose significantly after two doses of AZD1222.

Clones were read by immunoSEQ multiplex PCR, and TCRdb kept only the in-frame ones, dropping some. This sample has 160,000 or so clones, with roughly 90% found just once. This clone came up once. Its target is not known. Since a much larger clone is just one base distant, this may be a read error. Other DNA sequences within the sample encode an identical CDR3. The CDR3 totals 13 residues. Germline V CDR1 and CDR2: LGHDT, YNNKEL (reference sequence). Deletions cut 1 base from V and 3 bases from J, with 7 bases between. The TCR originated in an adult in good health. The input for sequencing was peripheral blood, taken on day 0 of AZD1222 vaccination. The chain couples TRBV3-1 (or the pseudogene TRBV3-2) to TRBJ2-7; D is uncertain. The CDR3 DNA reads as TGTGCCAGCAGCCAAGTGGACGGCTACGAGCAGTACTTC. Translating it yields CASSQVDGYEQYF.